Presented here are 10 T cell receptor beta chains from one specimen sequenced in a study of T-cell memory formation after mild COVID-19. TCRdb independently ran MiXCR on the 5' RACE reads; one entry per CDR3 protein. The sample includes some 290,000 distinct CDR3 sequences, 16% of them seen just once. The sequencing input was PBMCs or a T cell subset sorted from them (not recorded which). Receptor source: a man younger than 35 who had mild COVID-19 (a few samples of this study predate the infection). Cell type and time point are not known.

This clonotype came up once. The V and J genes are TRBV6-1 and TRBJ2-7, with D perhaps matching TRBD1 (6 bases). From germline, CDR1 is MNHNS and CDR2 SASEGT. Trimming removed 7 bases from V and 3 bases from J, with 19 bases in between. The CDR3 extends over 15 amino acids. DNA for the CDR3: TGTGCCAGCATTCCCTCCAGGGGATCCTACTACGAGCAGTACTTC. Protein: CASIPSRGSYYEQYF.

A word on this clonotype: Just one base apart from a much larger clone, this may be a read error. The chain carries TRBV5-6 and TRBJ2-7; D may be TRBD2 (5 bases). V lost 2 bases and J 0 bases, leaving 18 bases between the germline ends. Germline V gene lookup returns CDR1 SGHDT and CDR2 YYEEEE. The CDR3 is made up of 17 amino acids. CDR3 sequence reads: CASSFRGRMGSSYEQYV. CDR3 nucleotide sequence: TGTGCCAGCAGCTTTCGCGGGCGGATGGGAAGCTCCTACGAGCAGTACGTC.

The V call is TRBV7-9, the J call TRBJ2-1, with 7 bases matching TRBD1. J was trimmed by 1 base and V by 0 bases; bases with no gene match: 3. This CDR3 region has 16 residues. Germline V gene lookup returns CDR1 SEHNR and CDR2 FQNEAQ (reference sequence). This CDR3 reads CASSLAGGASYNEQFF. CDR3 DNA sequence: TGTGCCAGCAGCTTAGCAGGGGGCGCATCCTACAATGAGCAGTTCTTC.

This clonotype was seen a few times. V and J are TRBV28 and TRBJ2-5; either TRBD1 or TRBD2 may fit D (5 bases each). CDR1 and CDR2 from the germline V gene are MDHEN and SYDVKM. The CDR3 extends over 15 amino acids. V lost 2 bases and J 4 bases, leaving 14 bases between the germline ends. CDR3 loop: CASSLGAVSGETQYF. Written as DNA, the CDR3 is TGTGCCAGCAGTTTAGGGGCTGTGAGCGGAGAGACCCAGTACTTC.

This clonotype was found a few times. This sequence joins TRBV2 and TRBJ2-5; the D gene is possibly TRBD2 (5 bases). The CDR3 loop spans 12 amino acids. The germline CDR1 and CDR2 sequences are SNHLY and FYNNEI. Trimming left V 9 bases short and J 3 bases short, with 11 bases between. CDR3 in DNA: TGTGCCAGTTCGGACTTGAAAGAGACCCAGTACTTC. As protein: CASSDLKETQYF.

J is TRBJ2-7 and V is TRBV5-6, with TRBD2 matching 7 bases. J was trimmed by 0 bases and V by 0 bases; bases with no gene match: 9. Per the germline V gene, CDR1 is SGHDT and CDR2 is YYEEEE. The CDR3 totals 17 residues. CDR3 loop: CASSLVSSGFSSYEQYF. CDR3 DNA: TGTGCCAGCAGCTTGGTGTCTAGCGGATTCAGCTCCTACGAGCAGTACTTC.

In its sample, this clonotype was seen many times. The CDR3 nucleotides are TGCGCCAGCAGGACTGGCCCTATCGAGGGCTACACCTTC. It codes for CASRTGPIEGYTF. This chain uses TRBV5-1 with TRBJ1-2; the D is unclear. CDR1 and CDR2 from the germline V gene are SGHRS and YFSETQ. CDR3 length equals 13 residues. Trimming pared 5 bases from V and 8 bases from J, leaving 16 bases between.

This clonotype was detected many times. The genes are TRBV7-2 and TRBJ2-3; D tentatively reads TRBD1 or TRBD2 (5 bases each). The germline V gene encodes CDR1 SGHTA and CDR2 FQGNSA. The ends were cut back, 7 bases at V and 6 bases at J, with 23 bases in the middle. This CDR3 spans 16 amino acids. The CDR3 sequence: CASNGFTGQGWDTQYF. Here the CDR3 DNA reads TGTGCCAGCAACGGGTTTACGGGGCAAGGTTGGGATACGCAGTATTTT.

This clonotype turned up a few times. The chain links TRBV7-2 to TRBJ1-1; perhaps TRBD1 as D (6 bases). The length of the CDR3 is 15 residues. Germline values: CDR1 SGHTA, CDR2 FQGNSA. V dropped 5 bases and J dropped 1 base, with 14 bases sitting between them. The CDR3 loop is CASSPQGTSNTEAFF. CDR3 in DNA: TGTGCCAGCAGCCCGCAGGGGACTTCGAACACTGAAGCTTTCTTT.

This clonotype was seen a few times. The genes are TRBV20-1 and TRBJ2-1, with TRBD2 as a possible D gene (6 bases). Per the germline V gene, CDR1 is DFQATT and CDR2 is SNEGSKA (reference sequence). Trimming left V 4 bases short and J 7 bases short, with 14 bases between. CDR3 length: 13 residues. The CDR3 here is CSANRGVNNEQFF. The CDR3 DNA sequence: TGCAGTGCTAATCGCGGGGTAAATAATGAGCAGTTCTTC.